Below are 31 T cell receptor beta chains sequenced from a single sample in a study of T cell repertoires in cytomegalovirus infection. These receptors have no identified antigens. TCRdb passed the reads through MiXCR, listing each CDR3 protein once. The table records roughly 800,000 distinct CDR3 sequences, 29% of them present only once. The source material was cultured CD8+ T cells from PBMCs, sampled from culture after CMV antigen stimulation. The receptors stem from a human donor in good health (CMV status not recorded). Some clones in this sample may be carry-over from other donors' samples.

The sample holds many counts of this clonotype. The chain's CDR3 is CASSLNPGQGAIEQFF. CDR3 DNA: TGTGCCAGCAGCCTTAACCCGGGACAGGGGGCTATTGAGCAGTTCTTC. The chain joins TRBV7-9 to TRBJ2-1; 12 positions agree with TRBD1. The germline gives CDR1 SEHNR, CDR2 FQNEAQ (reference sequence). This CDR3 comprises 16 residues. V lost 5 bases to trimming and J lost 9 bases; unmatched junction nucleotides: 11.

This clonotype has more than one count but fewer than ten. The rearrangement joins TRBV11-2 to TRBJ2-2, with D tentatively TRBD1 or TRBD2 (5 bases each). This CDR3 has 16 amino acids. In germline, CDR1 is SGHAT, CDR2 FQNNGV. V was pared by 1 base and J by 0 bases, with 9 bases between. The CDR3 sequence: CASSLAGPTNTGELFF. The CDR3 coding sequence is TGTGCCAGCAGCTTAGCGGGGCCGACGAACACCGGGGAGCTGTTTTTT.

CDR3 sequence (DNA): TGTGCCAGCACTGCGACAGTGGATTATGAAAAACTGTTTTTT. Translating gives CASTATVDYEKLFF. The chain employs TRBV6-1 and TRBJ1-4; D is perhaps TRBD1 (5 bases). CDR1 MNHNS and CDR2 SASEGT come from the germline V gene. V was pared by 7 bases and J by 6 bases, with 15 bases between. The CDR3 is made up of 14 amino acids.

The rearrangement joins TRBV10-2 to TRBJ2-1; TRBD2 is a possible D gene (5 bases). Trimming removed 8 bases at V and 9 bases at J, with 11 bases between. The CDR3 totals 11 residues. CDR1 and CDR2 (germline): WSHSY, SAAADI. The CDR3 loop reads CASGSGSEQFF. CDR3 coding DNA: TGCGCCAGCGGCTCTGGGAGTGAGCAGTTCTTC.

This clonotype was counted a few times. V gene TRBV7-2 combines with J gene TRBJ2-3; unclear D gene. Germline lookup yields CDR1 SGHTA and CDR2 FQGNSA. V gave up 5 bases and J gave up 2 bases, with 14 bases separating them. This CDR3 contains 15 residues. CDR3 protein: CASSKGGVVTDTQYF. The CDR3 DNA is TGTGCCAGCAGCAAAGGCGGAGTCGTCACAGATACGCAGTATTTT.

J is TRBJ2-7 and V is TRBV2; tentatively, D is TRBD1 or TRBD2 (6 bases each). The CDR3 loop spans 16 amino acids. Germline lookup yields CDR1 SNHLY and CDR2 FYNNEI. Trimming took 2 bases from V and 3 from J, leaving 17 bases between them. CDR3 amino acids: CASSERGAGVLYEQYF. CDR3 nucleotides: TGTGCCAGCAGTGAAAGGGGGGCAGGGGTCCTCTACGAGCAGTACTTC.

Only a few counts were recorded for this clonotype. The chain carries TRBV18 and TRBJ2-1; tentatively, D is TRBD1 (5 bases). Germline V lookup: CDR1 KGHSH, CDR2 LQKENI. The CDR3 extends over 18 amino acids. V was pared by 0 bases and J by 6 bases, with 21 bases between. CDR3 bases: TGTGCCAGCTCACCACCCCCAGGGTACAAAAATAAGGGCAATGAGCAGTTCTTC. This encodes CASSPPPGYKNKGNEQFF.

The sample holds one count of this clonotype. This chain uses TRBV6-5 with TRBJ2-7; the D gene is possibly TRBD1 (5 bases). The V gene's germline CDR1 is MNHEY and CDR2 SVGAGI. CDR3 length equals 13 residues. Trimming pared 2 bases from V and 0 bases from J, leaving 5 bases between. The CDR3 DNA reads TGTGCCAGCAGTTACGGGGCCTCCTACGAGCAGTACTTC. Translating it yields CASSYGASYEQYF.

This clonotype was observed a handful of times. The chain links TRBV4-1 to TRBJ2-7; 14 bases line up with TRBD2. CDR1 is MGHRA, CDR2 YSYEKL, per germline. V trimming: 0 bases; J trimming: 2 bases; junction bases outside the gene matches: 6. The CDR3 is made up of 18 amino acids. The CDR3 protein is CASSQDGGLAGVAYEQYV. The DNA for the CDR3 is TGCGCCAGCAGCCAAGATGGGGGACTAGCGGGGGTTGCCTACGAGCAGTACGTC.

This chain connects TRBV13 to TRBJ2-7, with 11 nucleotides matching TRBD1. CDR3 length equals 14 residues. Germline V lookup: CDR1 PRHDT, CDR2 FYEKMQ (reference sequence). V shed 4 bases and J 7 bases; nucleotides not matched to a gene: 6. CDR3 bases: TGTGCCAGCAGCTCCCGGGACAGGGGGTTTGAGCAGTACTTC. Amino acids: CASSSRDRGFEQYF.

This clonotype was seen more than once but under ten times. The chain carries TRBV6-1 and TRBJ1-2, with D perhaps matching TRBD1 (5 bases). The V and J ends lost 2 bases and 4 bases respectively, with 11 bases between them. The CDR3 totals 14 residues. The germline CDR1 and CDR2 sequences are MNHNS and SASEGT. CDR3 bases: TGTGCCAGCAGTGAAATGGGGGTAGGCTATGGCTACACCTTC. This sequence encodes CASSEMGVGYGYTF.

The J gene is TRBJ1-2, the V gene TRBV6-2 or TRBV6-3; TRBD1 agrees at 9 bases. V shed 5 bases and J 5 bases; nucleotides not matched to a gene: 9. This CDR3 is built from 15 residues. Looked up from germline, CDR1 is MNHEY and CDR2 is SVGEGT. The CDR3 coding sequence is TGTGCCAGCAGTCATCTTGGGACAGGGACTTATGGCTACACCTTC. Translating gives CASSHLGTGTYGYTF.

The chain joins TRBV12-3 or TRBV12-4 to TRBJ2-5; maybe TRBD2 (6 bases). Trimming took off 4 bases at V and 1 base at J, with 16 bases between the two ends. The CDR3 is made up of 16 amino acids. The CDR3, as DNA: TGTGCCAGCAGTTCCCCGACTAGTTACCTCCAAGAGACCCAGTACTTC. Translation: CASSSPTSYLQETQYF.

The chain employs TRBV6-4 and TRBJ2-7, with a tentative D call TRBD1 (6 bases). V lost 6 bases and J 5 bases, leaving 17 bases between the germline ends. CDR1 MRHNA and CDR2 SNTAGT come from the germline V gene. The CDR3 length is 14 residues. CDR3 coding DNA: TGTGCCAGCAGCCCCAGGGGATGGGGTGACGAGCAGTACTTC. Its translation: CASSPRGWGDEQYF.

The rearrangement joins TRBV7-9 to TRBJ2-1, with TRBD1 identical over 8 bases. The CDR3 totals 14 residues. Per the germline V gene, CDR1 is SEHNR and CDR2 is FQNEAQ (reference sequence). The ends lost 4 bases at V and 4 bases at J; junction bases unmatched: 3. The CDR3 sequence is CASSSRDRYNEQFF. Written as DNA, the CDR3 is TGTGCCAGCAGCTCCCGGGACAGGTACAATGAGCAGTTCTTC.

V is TRBV7-4 and J is TRBJ2-1, with TRBD1 matching 8 bases. The trim removed 2 bases at V and 5 bases at J, leaving 8 bases unmatched. This CDR3 is built from 16 residues. Germline V gene sequence: CDR1 SGHVT, CDR2 SQSDAQ. The CDR3 coding sequence is TGTGCCAGCAGCTTACCCCGACAGGGGAGAAACAATGAGCAGTTCTTC. It yields the protein CASSLPRQGRNNEQFF.

This clonotype was counted at least ten times. This rearrangement joins TRBV7-2 to TRBJ2-2; D possibly corresponds to TRBD1 (8 bases). The CDR3 length is 15 residues. Germline CDR1 and CDR2: SGHTA and FQGNSA. Trimming removed 3 bases from V and 7 bases from J, with 15 bases in between. For the CDR3, the DNA is TGTGCCAGCAGCTTTTTGACAGGGGAGGGCGGGGAGCTGTTTTTT. Translated, it gives CASSFLTGEGGELFF.

J is TRBJ2-1 and V is TRBV2; perhaps TRBD1 as D (5 bases). The germline gives CDR1 SNHLY, CDR2 FYNNEI. With 0 bases removed from V and 6 bases from J, the gap between germline ends came to 18 bases. There are 17 residues in the CDR3. Here the CDR3 reads CASSEAFQDIRPNEQFF. The CDR3 DNA reads as TGTGCCAGCAGTGAAGCCTTCCAGGACATCAGACCCAATGAGCAGTTCTTC.

This clonotype has a handful of counts. The chain employs TRBV7-9 and TRBJ2-7; D is ambiguous. The germline V gene encodes CDR1 SEHNR and CDR2 FQNEAQ (reference sequence). This CDR3 contains 12 residues. V lost 1 base and J lost 7, with 8 bases in between. CDR3 in amino acids: CASSLGEREQYV. The CDR3 nucleotides are TGTGCCAGCAGCTTAGGTGAAAGGGAGCAGTACGTC.

V is TRBV6-1 and J is TRBJ2-7, with no clear D. With 8 bases removed from V and 3 bases from J, the gap between germline ends came to 5 bases. Germline V gene lookup returns CDR1 MNHNS and CDR2 SASEGT. The CDR3 contains 10 residues. The CDR3: CASVNYEQYF. In DNA, the CDR3 is TGTGCCAGCGTAAACTACGAGCAGTACTTC.

This chain connects TRBV3-1 to TRBJ1-1; the D gene is possibly TRBD1 (5 bases). The CDR3 runs 18 residues. Trimming cost V 0 bases and J 1 base, with 18 bases left between them. CDR1 and CDR2 (germline): LGHDT, YNNKEL (reference sequence). CDR3 bases: TGTGCCAGCAGCCAAGAAGAAAGGGGTTTGAGTCAGAACACTGAAGCTTTCTTT. Translated, it gives CASSQEERGLSQNTEAFF.

V gene TRBV4-1 combines with J gene TRBJ1-6; TRBD1 matches 7 bases. V was clipped by 3 bases and J by 6 bases; unmatched bases: 8. Germline loops: CDR1 MGHRA, CDR2 YSYEKL. The CDR3 has 16 amino acids. The CDR3 region has the DNA TGCGCCAGCAGCCAGTCAAGACAGGGAGGTAATTCACCCCTCCACTTT. Its translation: CASSQSRQGGNSPLHF.

The V gene is TRBV2, the J gene TRBJ1-1; D not resolved. CDR3 length: 14 amino acids. Germline V gene data show CDR1 as SNHLY and CDR2 as FYNNEI. Trimming removed 7 bases from V and 1 base from J, with 13 bases in between. CDR3 bases: TGTGCCAGCATATCGTGGGCAGCGAACACTGAAGCTTTCTTT. Translated, it gives CASISWAANTEAFF.

The chain carries TRBV18 and TRBJ1-2; TRBD1 is a possible D gene (5 bases). The CDR3 has 15 amino acids. Germline V gives CDR1 KGHSH, CDR2 LQKENI. V lost 7 bases to trimming and J lost 7 bases, with 22 bases between them. The CDR3 DNA sequence: TGTGCCAGCTTTCTCATACCCGGGACTACCTCTGGCTACACCTTC. It codes for CASFLIPGTTSGYTF.

V and J are TRBV20-1 and TRBJ1-3, with no clear D. Between the trimmed V and J ends, which lost 3 bases and 0 bases, there was a span of 18 bases. CDR3 size: 17 residues. The V gene's germline CDR1 is DFQATT and CDR2 SNEGSKA (reference sequence). CDR3 amino acids: CSASDSRVRASGNTIYF. The CDR3 region has the DNA TGCAGTGCTAGTGACTCCCGCGTTAGGGCCTCTGGAAACACCATATATTTT.

The V call is TRBV5-6, the J call TRBJ1-1; D may be TRBD1 (5 bases). Germline lookup yields CDR1 SGHDT and CDR2 YYEEEE. The V and J ends lost 0 bases and 6 bases respectively, with 9 bases between them. This CDR3 is 13 amino acids long. The CDR3 here is CASSLGLGPEAFF. The CDR3 DNA reads as TGTGCCAGCAGCTTGGGTTTGGGACCTGAAGCTTTCTTT.

In this sample, this clonotype turned up a few times. The genes are TRBV6-6 and TRBJ1-1; TRBD1 aligns across 9 bases. The CDR3 runs 17 residues. The germline CDR1 and CDR2 sequences are MNHNY and SVGAGI (reference sequence). V shed 0 bases, J shed 5 bases, and the junction held 10 bases outside the gene matches. The CDR3: CASSYSTGGYLVTEAFF. CDR3 DNA sequence: TGTGCCAGCAGTTACTCGACAGGGGGGTACCTGGTGACTGAAGCTTTCTTT.

This clonotype turned up a few times. The genes are TRBV27 and TRBJ1-6; D remains ambiguous. This CDR3 is 14 amino acids long. In germline, CDR1 is MNHEY, CDR2 SMNVEV (reference sequence). V lost 10 bases to trimming and J lost 6 bases, with 16 bases between them. CDR3 coding DNA: TGTGCCACCGCTAAAGGGTCCGTTAATTCACCCCTCCACTTT. This codes for CATAKGSVNSPLHF.

The rearrangement links TRBV19 to TRBJ2-5; 11 positions agree with TRBD2. The CDR3 length is 16 residues. Germline CDR1 LNHDA, CDR2 SQIVND (reference sequence). Trimming cost V 7 bases and J 5 bases; bases outside gene matches: 12. The CDR3 spells CASTSGLAGVVETQYF. The CDR3 nucleotides read TGTGCCAGTACCTCTGGACTAGCGGGTGTCGTGGAGACCCAGTACTTC.

Ten or more counts support this clonotype. The CDR3: CASIPTGRSPYGYTF. The CDR3 DNA sequence: TGTGCCAGCATCCCCACGGGGCGGTCGCCCTATGGCTACACCTTC. The genes are TRBV7-2 and TRBJ1-2; D might be TRBD1 (5 bases). CDR1 SGHTA and CDR2 FQGNSA come from the germline V gene. This CDR3 comprises 15 residues. Trimming cost V 7 bases and J 4 bases, with 19 bases left between them.

This clonotype was detected ten times or more. The CDR3 DNA is TGTGCCAGCAGCAATCCCAGGGCAGGGCCCTCTGGGGCCAACGTCCTGACTTTC. Protein sequence: CASSNPRAGPSGANVLTF. The chain links TRBV5-6 to TRBJ2-6, with D possibly TRBD1 on 5 matching bases. The CDR3 runs to 18 residues. The V end lost 4 bases, the J end lost 0 bases, and 17 bases lay between the germline ends. Germline values: CDR1 SGHDT, CDR2 YYEEEE.